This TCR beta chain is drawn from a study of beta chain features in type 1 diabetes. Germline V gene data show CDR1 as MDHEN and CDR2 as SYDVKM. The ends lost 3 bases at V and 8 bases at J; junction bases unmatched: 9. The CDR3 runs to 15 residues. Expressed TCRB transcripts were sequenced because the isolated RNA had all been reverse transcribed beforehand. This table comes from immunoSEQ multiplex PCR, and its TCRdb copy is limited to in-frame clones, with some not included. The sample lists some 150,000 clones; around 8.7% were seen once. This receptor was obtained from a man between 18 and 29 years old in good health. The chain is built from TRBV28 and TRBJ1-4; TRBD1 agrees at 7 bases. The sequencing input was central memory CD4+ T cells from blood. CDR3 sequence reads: CASSFPDRAKEKLFF. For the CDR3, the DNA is TGTGCCAGCAGTTTCCCCGACAGGGCGAAGGAAAAACTGTTTTTT.